The clone carrying this T cell receptor (beta chain) was seen a few times. What it binds is not known. Time point defined: sample taken at primary tumor resection. Whole RNA, which was extracted from tumor, nontumor lung tissue or frozen PBMC, was sequenced without any cell sorting. Donation came from 70 or so patients with untreated early-stage non-small cell lung cancer. The sample comes from a study of spatial heterogeneity in lung cancer. As for the study in general: There were, on average, more than ten raw-read appearances for each unique TCR and UMI combination.

Study-level findings and limits: More often at tumor resection than at routine follow-up, ubiquitous expanded tumor TCRs were detected in the blood.

V gave up 2 bases and J gave up 3 bases, with 6 bases separating them. The CDR3 covers 13 residues. The V gene's germline CDR1 is SGHTA and CDR2 FQGTGA. Carried by each TCR cDNA molecule was a unique molecular identifier. A single record per CDR3 protein comes from TCRdb applying MiXCR to the 5' RACE reads. Altogether tens of thousands of distinct CDR3 sequences are present, 15% to 20% being singletons, with the ten largest covering approximately 5.6%. The material was PBMCs, obtained at surgery. This rearrangement joins TRBV7-3 to TRBJ2-3, with D unresolved. The receptor was derived from a male donor with early-stage non-small cell lung cancer. In nucleotides, the CDR3 is TGTGCCAGCAGCTTATTCAGGACAGATACGCAGTATTTT. Its protein product is CASSLFRTDTQYF.